Sequencing of this T cell receptor beta chain was carried out in a study of cytomegalovirus exposure and HLA in healthy donors. Overall study findings and caveats: Three CMV-associated chains proved CMV antigen-specific in vitro. Immune exposure information available was restricted to CMV serostatus.

Donors were nominally healthy when sampled, though unrecorded immune exposures were likely. The PCR made use of 60 Vbeta and 13 Jbeta primers. Here immunoSEQ multiplex PCR was the method, and the copy in TCRdb shows in-frame clones only, minus some. The profile shows about 82,000 clones, less than 85% of them singletons. Germline CDR1 and CDR2: MNHEY and SVGAGI. Trimming at V came to 6 bases and at J to 2 bases, leaving 8 bases not matched to a gene. This CDR3 has 15 residues. This clone has a handful of counts. The antigen remains undetermined. The chain recombines TRBV6-5 with TRBJ2-3; 7 bases map to TRBD1. The TCR sequence derives from a human donor in good health. The sample was PBMCs. The CDR3 here is CASRPGQAPTDTQYF. CDR3 nucleotide sequence: TGTGCCAGCAGACCCGGACAGGCCCCCACAGATACGCAGTATTTT.